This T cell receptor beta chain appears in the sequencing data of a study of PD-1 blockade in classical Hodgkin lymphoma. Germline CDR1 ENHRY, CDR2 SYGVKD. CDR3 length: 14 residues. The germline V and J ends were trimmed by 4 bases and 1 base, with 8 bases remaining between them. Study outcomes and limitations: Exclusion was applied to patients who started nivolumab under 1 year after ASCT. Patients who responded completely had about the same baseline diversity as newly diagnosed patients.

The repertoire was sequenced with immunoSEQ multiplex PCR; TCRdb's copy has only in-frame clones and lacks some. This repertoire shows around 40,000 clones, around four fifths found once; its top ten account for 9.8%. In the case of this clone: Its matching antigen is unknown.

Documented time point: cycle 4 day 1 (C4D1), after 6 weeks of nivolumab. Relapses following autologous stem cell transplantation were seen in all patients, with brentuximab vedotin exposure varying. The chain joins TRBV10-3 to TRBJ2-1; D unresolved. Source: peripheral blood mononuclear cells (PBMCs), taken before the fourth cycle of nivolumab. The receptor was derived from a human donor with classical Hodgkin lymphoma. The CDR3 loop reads CAISVGLSYNEQFF. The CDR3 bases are TGTGCCATCAGTGTTGGGCTATCCTACAATGAGCAGTTCTTC.